A selection of T cell receptor beta chains follows, all from one sample in a study of T-cell reconstitution after alpha-beta-depleted transplantation in children. TCRdb recomputed calls from the PCR reads with MiXCR, one row per CDR3 protein. In the table there are hundreds of thousands of distinct CDR3 sequences, approximately 8.9% of which are singletons. The material sequenced was PBMCs, mostly from graft donor cells, taken 180 days after TCRalphabeta/CD19-depleted stem cell transplant. Source of these receptors: a male patient aged 10 to 17 who had a stem cell transplant for acute lymphoblastic leukemia, so the T cells may come from the graft donor. The CDR3 runs from the conserved cysteine through the conserved F or W. The order of the fields is J gene, V gene, CDR3 length, CDR3 protein.

J gene: TRBJ2-5; V gene: TRBV7-2; CDR3 length: 15; CDR3 protein: CASSRVGQGAETQYF
J gene: TRBJ2-1; V gene: TRBV2; CDR3 length: 15; CDR3 protein: CASIIGRGTYNEQFF
J gene: TRBJ2-3; V gene: TRBV4-1; CDR3 length: 17; CDR3 protein: CASRQPYRGHGKDTQYF
J gene: TRBJ1-2; V gene: TRBV12-2; CDR3 length: 13; CDR3 protein: CASRFRLGYGYTF
J gene: TRBJ2-1; V gene: TRBV7-7; CDR3 length: 14; CDR3 protein: CASSLAGEGNEQFF
J gene: TRBJ2-7; V gene: TRBV28; CDR3 length: 14; CDR3 protein: CASSFPGQAYEQYF
J gene: TRBJ2-7; V gene: TRBV7-9; CDR3 length: 13; CDR3 protein: CATSDRARDEQYF
J gene: TRBJ1-1; V gene: TRBV6-2/TRBV6-3; CDR3 length: 14; CDR3 protein: CASSRVGANTEAFF
J gene: TRBJ1-1; V gene: TRBV7-2; CDR3 length: 14; CDR3 protein: CASSLRVLNTEAFF
J gene: TRBJ2-6; V gene: TRBV10-3; CDR3 length: 18; CDR3 protein: CAIISFRDASSGANVLTF
J gene: TRBJ2-7; V gene: TRBV12-3/TRBV12-4; CDR3 length: 15; CDR3 protein: CASRQSRTGGDEQYF
J gene: TRBJ2-2; V gene: TRBV12-3/TRBV12-4; CDR3 length: 16; CDR3 protein: CASSFGGPSTYGELFF
J gene: TRBJ2-1; V gene: TRBV28; CDR3 length: 15; CDR3 protein: CASSLIPTSSDEQFF
J gene: TRBJ1-5; V gene: TRBV12-3/TRBV12-4; CDR3 length: 13; CDR3 protein: CASSLLRNQPQHF
J gene: TRBJ2-5; V gene: TRBV28; CDR3 length: 13; CDR3 protein: CASSLGRMETQYF
J gene: TRBJ2-3; V gene: TRBV20-1; CDR3 length: 11; CDR3 protein: CSARERGGQYF
J gene: TRBJ2-4; V gene: TRBV24-1; CDR3 length: 12; CDR3 protein: CATRQDKNIQYF
J gene: TRBJ2-2; V gene: TRBV5-5; CDR3 length: 16; CDR3 protein: CASSLSGGVNTGELFF
J gene: TRBJ2-3; V gene: TRBV7-2; CDR3 length: 14; CDR3 protein: CASSFGGLTDTQYF
J gene: TRBJ2-1; V gene: TRBV12-3/TRBV12-4; CDR3 length: 16; CDR3 protein: CASSLDGGGAYNEQFF
J gene: TRBJ2-5; V gene: TRBV6-6; CDR3 length: 12; CDR3 protein: CASERPGETQYF
J gene: TRBJ2-7; V gene: TRBV27; CDR3 length: 14; CDR3 protein: CASSSHPGAYEQYF
J gene: TRBJ2-1; V gene: TRBV20-1; CDR3 length: 14; CDR3 protein: CSASPRANYNEQFF
J gene: TRBJ2-3; V gene: TRBV20-1; CDR3 length: 15; CDR3 protein: CSATYRGAGEDTQYF
J gene: TRBJ1-3; V gene: TRBV28; CDR3 length: 13; CDR3 protein: CAGTGSSGNTIYF
J gene: TRBJ2-7; V gene: TRBV2; CDR3 length: 15; CDR3 protein: CASSEVLAGAYEQYF
J gene: TRBJ1-4; V gene: TRBV20-1; CDR3 length: 13; CDR3 protein: CSAPEQGNEKLFF
J gene: TRBJ2-5; V gene: TRBV11-2; CDR3 length: 12; CDR3 protein: CASSSSRETQYF
J gene: TRBJ1-5; V gene: TRBV3-1; CDR3 length: 14; CDR3 protein: CASSQAFRAWDQHF
J gene: TRBJ2-1; V gene: TRBV3-1; CDR3 length: 15; CDR3 protein: CASCQSGAYYNEQFF
J gene: TRBJ2-2; V gene: TRBV9; CDR3 length: 16; CDR3 protein: CASNGAGGRYTGELFF
J gene: TRBJ1-5; V gene: TRBV7-9; CDR3 length: 12; CDR3 protein: CASSLGNQPQHF
J gene: TRBJ1-2; V gene: TRBV5-4; CDR3 length: 13; CDR3 protein: CASSFTKNYGYTF
J gene: TRBJ1-1; V gene: TRBV4-1; CDR3 length: 15; CDR3 protein: CASSPGQGPNTEAFF
J gene: TRBJ2-6; V gene: TRBV18; CDR3 length: 17; CDR3 protein: CASSPLQGALGANVLTF
J gene: TRBJ2-2; V gene: TRBV5-5; CDR3 length: 16; CDR3 protein: CASSRPGQLNTGELFF
J gene: TRBJ1-2; V gene: TRBV6-5; CDR3 length: 14; CDR3 protein: CASSSQGTGGGYTF
J gene: TRBJ1-2; V gene: TRBV27; CDR3 length: 12; CDR3 protein: CASRDLSYGYTF
J gene: TRBJ2-2; V gene: TRBV7-6; CDR3 length: 16; CDR3 protein: CASSLGDRANTGELFF
J gene: TRBJ2-7; V gene: TRBV20-1; CDR3 length: 12; CDR3 protein: CSAQRGTNEQYF
J gene: TRBJ2-7; V gene: TRBV7-6; CDR3 length: 17; CDR3 protein: CASSLFSDPGNSYEQYF
J gene: TRBJ1-2; V gene: TRBV29-1; CDR3 length: 12; CDR3 protein: CSVEVPGYGYTF